This T cell receptor (beta chain) was observed in a study of cytotoxic CD8 clonotypes in ibrutinib-treated CLL. Across the study: The study recorded mean values of approximately 260,000 productive templates and approximately 94,000 productive rearrangements per sample.

Sequencing was performed with immunoSEQ multiplex PCR; in TCRdb, only in-frame clones are kept and a portion is missing. The profile shows about 92,000 clones, 70% to 80% of them singletons. Approximately 2 micrograms of genomic DNA from cryopreserved PBMCs went into TCR beta libraries. V was shortened by 4 bases and J by 2 bases, with 9 bases between the two germline ends. Looked up from germline, CDR1 is MDHEN and CDR2 is SYDVKM. The CDR3 runs 14 residues. This clone was observed many times. What it binds is unknown. Study outcomes and limitations: T-cell clonality at baseline went above that of age-matched healthy donors and rose and fell with circulating CD8+ T-cell counts. The study found clonality rose at ibrutinib response, then fell toward baseline at progression.

The sequence was obtained from a human donor with chronic lymphocytic leukemia. Material: PBMCs, obtained after 24 months of ibrutinib treatment. V gene TRBV28 combines with J gene TRBJ2-1; TRBD2 is a possible D gene (5 bases). The CDR3 region is CASSSPGTYNEQFF. Here the CDR3 DNA reads TGTGCCAGCAGTTCCCCCGGGACCTACAATGAGCAGTTCTTC.